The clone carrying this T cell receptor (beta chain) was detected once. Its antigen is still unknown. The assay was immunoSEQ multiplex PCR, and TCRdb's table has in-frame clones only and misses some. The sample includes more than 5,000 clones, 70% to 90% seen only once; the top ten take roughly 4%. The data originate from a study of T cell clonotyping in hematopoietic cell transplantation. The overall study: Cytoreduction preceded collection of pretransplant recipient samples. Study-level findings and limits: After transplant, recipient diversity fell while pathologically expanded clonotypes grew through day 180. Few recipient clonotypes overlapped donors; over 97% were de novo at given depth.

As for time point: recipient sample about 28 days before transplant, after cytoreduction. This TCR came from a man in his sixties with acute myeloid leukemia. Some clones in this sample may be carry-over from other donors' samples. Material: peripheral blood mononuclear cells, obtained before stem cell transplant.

The CDR3 protein is CASTPPGLAETQYF. Written as DNA, the CDR3 is TGTGCCAGCACTCCCCCGGGGCTTGCAGAGACCCAGTACTTC. This chain links TRBV6-5 with TRBJ2-5, with D possibly being TRBD1 or TRBD2 (5 bases each). V gave up 7 bases and J gave up 4 bases, with 16 bases separating them. The CDR3 is 14 amino acids. CDR1 is MNHEY and CDR2 is SVGAGI in the germline V gene.